This TCR beta chain comes out of a study of cytomegalovirus exposure and HLA in healthy donors. Study background: Early release data held approximately 81 million unique TCRs from HLA-typed donors. Study outcomes and limitations: V- and J-gene trimming of TCR beta was linked (in a later analysis) to a missense DCLRE1C variant. Analyses of presence/absence relied on an assumption of roughly uniform sequencing depth across donors. Cytomegalovirus status, reportedly, was diagnosed with high specificity and sensitivity by the classifier.

Per germline, CDR1 MDHEN and CDR2 SYDVKM. V lost 2 bases and J lost 1; bases outside the gene matches: 7. This CDR3 spans 18 amino acids. This clone was detected once. Its matching antigen is unknown. PCR involved 60 Vbeta and 13 Jbeta primers. The table came from immunoSEQ multiplex PCR; TCRdb's copy has only in-frame clones and leaves some out. The sample yields 95,000 to 100,000 clones, about 77% seen once. This rearrangement joins TRBV28 to TRBJ2-1; 11 bases map to TRBD2. The sequenced sample was PBMCs. The sequence was obtained from a man aged 40-50 years in good health and CMV-seronegative. The CDR3 nucleotides read TGTGCCAGCAGTTTAACTAGCGGGAGAGATAAATCCTACAATGAGCAGTTCTTC. This encodes CASSLTSGRDKSYNEQFF. The full variable domain, in which reference TRBV28 and TRBJ2-1 provide the parts outside the CDR3, is DVKVTQSSRYLVKRTGEKVFLECVQDMDHENMFWYRQDPGLGLRLIYFSYDVKMKEKGDIPEGYSVSREKKERFSLILESASTNQTSMYLCASSLTSGRDKSYNEQFFGPGTRLTVL.